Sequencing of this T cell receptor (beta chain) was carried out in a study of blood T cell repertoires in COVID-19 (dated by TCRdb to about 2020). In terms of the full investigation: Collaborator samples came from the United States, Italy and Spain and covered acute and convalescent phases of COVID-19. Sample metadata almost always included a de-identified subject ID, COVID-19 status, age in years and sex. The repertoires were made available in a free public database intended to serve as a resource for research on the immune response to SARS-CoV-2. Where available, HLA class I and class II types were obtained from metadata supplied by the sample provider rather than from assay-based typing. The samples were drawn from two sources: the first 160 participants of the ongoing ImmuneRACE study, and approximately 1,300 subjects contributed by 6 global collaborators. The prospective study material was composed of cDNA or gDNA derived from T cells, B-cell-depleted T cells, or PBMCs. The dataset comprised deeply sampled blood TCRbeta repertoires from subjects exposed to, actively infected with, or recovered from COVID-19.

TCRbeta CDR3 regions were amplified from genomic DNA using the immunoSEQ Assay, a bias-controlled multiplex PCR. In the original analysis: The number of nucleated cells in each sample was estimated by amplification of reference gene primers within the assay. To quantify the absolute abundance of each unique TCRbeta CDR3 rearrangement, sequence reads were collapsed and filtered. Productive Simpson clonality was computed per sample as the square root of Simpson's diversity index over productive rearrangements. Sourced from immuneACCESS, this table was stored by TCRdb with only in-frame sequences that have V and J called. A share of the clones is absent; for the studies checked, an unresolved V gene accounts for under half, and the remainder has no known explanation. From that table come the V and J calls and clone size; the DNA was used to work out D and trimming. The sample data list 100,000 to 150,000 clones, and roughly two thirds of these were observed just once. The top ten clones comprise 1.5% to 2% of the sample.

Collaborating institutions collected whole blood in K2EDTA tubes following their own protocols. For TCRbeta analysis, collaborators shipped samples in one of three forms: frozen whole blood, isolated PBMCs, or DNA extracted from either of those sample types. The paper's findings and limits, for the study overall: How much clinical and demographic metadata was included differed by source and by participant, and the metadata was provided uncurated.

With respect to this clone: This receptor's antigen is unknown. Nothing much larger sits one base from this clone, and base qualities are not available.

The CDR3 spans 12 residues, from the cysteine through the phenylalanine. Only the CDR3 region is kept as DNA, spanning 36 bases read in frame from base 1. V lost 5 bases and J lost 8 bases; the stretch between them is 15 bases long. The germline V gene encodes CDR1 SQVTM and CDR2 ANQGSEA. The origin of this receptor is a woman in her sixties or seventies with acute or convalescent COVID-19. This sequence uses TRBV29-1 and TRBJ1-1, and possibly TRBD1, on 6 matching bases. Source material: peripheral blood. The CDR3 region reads CSVQGRVAEAFF. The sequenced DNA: TGCAGCGTTCAGGGGCGAGTCGCCGAAGCTTTCTTT.